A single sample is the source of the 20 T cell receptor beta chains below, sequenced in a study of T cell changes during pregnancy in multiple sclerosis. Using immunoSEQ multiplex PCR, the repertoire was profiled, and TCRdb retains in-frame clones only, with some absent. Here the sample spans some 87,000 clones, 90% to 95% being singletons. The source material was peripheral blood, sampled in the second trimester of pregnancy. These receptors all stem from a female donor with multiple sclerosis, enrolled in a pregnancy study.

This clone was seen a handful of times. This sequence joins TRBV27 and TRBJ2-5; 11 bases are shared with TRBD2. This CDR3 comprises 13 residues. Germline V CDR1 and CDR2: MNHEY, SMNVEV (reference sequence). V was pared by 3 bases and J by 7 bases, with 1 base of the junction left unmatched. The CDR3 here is CASSFLAGGTQYF. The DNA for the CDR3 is TGTGCCAGCAGTTTTCTAGCGGGAGGGACCCAGTACTTC.

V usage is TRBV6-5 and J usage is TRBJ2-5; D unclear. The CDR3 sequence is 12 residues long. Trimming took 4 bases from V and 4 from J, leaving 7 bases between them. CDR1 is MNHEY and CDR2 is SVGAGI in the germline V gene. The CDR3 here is CASSSERETQYF. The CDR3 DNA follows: TGTGCCAGCAGTTCGGAGAGAGAGACCCAGTACTTC.

The CDR3 loop is CASSKAGGEGEYNEQFF. The CDR3 DNA is TGTGCCAGCAGCAAAGCCGGGGGGGAGGGCGAGTACAATGAGCAGTTCTTC. This chain joins TRBV21-1 and TRBJ2-1; the table's D call, TRBD2, has no DNA check behind it. TRBV21-1 is reported as a pseudogene. The CDR3 length is 17 residues.

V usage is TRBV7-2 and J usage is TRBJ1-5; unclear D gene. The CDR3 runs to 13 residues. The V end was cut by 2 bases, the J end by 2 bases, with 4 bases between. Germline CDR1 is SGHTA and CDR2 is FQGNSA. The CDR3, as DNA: TGTGCCAGCAGCTTAAAGCGCAATCAGCCCCAGCATTTT. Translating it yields CASSLKRNQPQHF.

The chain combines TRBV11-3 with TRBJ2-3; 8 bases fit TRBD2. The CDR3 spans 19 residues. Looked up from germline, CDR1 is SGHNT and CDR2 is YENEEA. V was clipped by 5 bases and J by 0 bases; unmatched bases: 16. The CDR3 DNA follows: TGTGCCAGCAGCACGTCAGACCGCACTAGCGGAGAGAGCACAGATACGCAGTATTTT. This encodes CASSTSDRTSGESTDTQYF.

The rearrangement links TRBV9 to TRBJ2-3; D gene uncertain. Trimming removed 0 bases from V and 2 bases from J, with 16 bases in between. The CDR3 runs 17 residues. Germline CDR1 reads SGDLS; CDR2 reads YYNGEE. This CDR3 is CASSVEGSTSLTDTQYF. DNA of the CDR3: TGTGCCAGCAGCGTAGAAGGTAGCACCTCACTCACAGATACGCAGTATTTT. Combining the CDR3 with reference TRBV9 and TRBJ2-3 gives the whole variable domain DSGVTQTPKHLITATGQRVTLRCSPRSGDLSVYWYQQSLDQGLQFLIQYYNGEERAKGNILERFSAQQFPDLHSELNLSSLELGDSALYFCASSVEGSTSLTDTQYFGPGTRLTVL.

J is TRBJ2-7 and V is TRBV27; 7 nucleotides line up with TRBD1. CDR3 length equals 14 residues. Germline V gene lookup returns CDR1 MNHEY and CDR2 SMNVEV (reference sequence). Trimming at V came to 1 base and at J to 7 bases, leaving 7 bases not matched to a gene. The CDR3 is CASSLLDRLEEQYF. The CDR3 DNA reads TGTGCCAGCAGTTTATTGGACAGGCTTGAGGAGCAGTACTTC.

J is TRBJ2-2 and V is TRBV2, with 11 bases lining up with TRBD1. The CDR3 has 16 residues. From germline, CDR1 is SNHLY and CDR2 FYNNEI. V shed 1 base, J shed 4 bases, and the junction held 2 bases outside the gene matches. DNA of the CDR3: TGTGCCAGCAGTGAAGGGGACAGGGGGTTCACCGGGGAGCTGTTTTTT. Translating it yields CASSEGDRGFTGELFF. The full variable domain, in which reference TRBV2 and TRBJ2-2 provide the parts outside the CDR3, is EPEVTQTPSHQVTQMGQEVILRCVPISNHLYFYWYRQILGQKVEFLVSFYNNEISEKSEIFDDQFSVERPDGSNFTLKIRSTKLEDSAMYFCASSEGDRGFTGELFFGEGSRLTVL.

The CDR3 sequence: CASSLIAGGANEQFF. In nucleotides, the CDR3 is TGTGCCAGCAGCTTAATAGCGGGAGGTGCCAATGAGCAGTTCTTC. J is TRBJ2-1 and V is TRBV11-1, with TRBD2 identical over 10 bases. V shed 2 bases, J shed 6 bases, and the junction held 4 bases outside the gene matches. Germline assignment: CDR1 SGHAT and CDR2 FQDESV (reference sequence). The CDR3 has 15 residues.

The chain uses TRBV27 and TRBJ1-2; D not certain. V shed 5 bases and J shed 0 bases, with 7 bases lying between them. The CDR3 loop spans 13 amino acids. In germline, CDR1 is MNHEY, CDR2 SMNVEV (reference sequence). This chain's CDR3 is CASSPTSNYGYTF. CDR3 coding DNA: TGTGCCAGCAGTCCAACTTCTAACTATGGCTACACCTTC.

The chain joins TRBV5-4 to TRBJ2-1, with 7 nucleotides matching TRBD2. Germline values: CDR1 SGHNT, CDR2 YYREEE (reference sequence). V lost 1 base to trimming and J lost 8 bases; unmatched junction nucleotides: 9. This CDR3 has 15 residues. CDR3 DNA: TGTGCCAGCAGCTTGACGCGGGAGAGGTGGGATGAGCAGTTCTTC. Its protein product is CASSLTRERWDEQFF.

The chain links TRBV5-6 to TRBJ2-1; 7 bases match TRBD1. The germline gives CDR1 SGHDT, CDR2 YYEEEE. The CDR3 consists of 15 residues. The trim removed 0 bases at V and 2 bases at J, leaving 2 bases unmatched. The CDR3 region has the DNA TGTGCCAGCAGCTTGGCCGGGACAGCCTACAATGAGCAGTTCTTC. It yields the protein CASSLAGTAYNEQFF.

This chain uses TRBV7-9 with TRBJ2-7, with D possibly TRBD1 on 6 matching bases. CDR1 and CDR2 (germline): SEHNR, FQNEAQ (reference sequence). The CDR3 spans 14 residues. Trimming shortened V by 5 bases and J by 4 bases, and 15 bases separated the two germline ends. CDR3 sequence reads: CASSHRDTTYEQYF. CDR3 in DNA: TGTGCCAGCAGCCACCGGGACACCACTTACGAGCAGTACTTC.

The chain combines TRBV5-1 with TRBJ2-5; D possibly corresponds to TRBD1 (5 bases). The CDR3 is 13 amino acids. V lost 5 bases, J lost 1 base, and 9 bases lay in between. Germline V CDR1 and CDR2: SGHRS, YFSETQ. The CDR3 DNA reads TGCGCCAGCAGTATCAGGGTCCAAGAGACCCAGTACTTC. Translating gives CASSIRVQETQYF.

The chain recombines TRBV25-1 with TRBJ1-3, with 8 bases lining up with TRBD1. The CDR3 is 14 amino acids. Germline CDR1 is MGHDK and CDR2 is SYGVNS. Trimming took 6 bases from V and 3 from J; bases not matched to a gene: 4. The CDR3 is CASSGDRGGNTIYF. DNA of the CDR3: TGTGCCAGCAGCGGAGACAGGGGTGGAAACACCATATATTTT. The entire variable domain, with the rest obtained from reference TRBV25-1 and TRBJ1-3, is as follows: EADIYQTPRYLVIGTGKKITLECSQTMGHDKMYWYQQDPGMELHLIHYSYGVNSTEKGDLSSESTVSRIRTEHFPLTLESARPSHTSQYLCASSGDRGGNTIYFGEGSWLTVV.

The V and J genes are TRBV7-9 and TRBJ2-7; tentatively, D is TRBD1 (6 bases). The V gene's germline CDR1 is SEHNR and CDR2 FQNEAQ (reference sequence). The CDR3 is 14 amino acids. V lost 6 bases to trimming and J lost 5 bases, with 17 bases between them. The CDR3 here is CASSPRGQGNEQYF. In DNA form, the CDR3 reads TGTGCCAGCAGTCCAAGGGGTCAGGGGAACGAGCAGTACTTC.

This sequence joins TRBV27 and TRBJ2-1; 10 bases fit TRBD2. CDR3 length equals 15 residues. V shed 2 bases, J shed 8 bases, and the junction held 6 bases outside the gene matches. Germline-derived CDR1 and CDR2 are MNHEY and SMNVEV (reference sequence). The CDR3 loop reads CASSLLAGAEDEQFF. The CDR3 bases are TGTGCCAGCAGTTTACTAGCGGGAGCAGAGGATGAGCAGTTCTTC.

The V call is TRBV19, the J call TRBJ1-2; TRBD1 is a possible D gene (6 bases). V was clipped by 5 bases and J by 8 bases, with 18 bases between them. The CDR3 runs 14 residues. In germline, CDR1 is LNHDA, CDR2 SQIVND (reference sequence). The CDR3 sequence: CASSPLQGQWGYTF. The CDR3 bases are TGTGCCAGTAGTCCTCTACAGGGTCAATGGGGCTACACCTTC. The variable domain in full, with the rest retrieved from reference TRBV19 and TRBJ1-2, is DGGITQSPKYLFRKEGQNVTLSCEQNLNHDAMYWYRQDPGQGLRLIYYSQIVNDFQKGDIAEGYSVSREKKESFPLTVTSAQKNPTAFYLCASSPLQGQWGYTFGSGTRLTVV.

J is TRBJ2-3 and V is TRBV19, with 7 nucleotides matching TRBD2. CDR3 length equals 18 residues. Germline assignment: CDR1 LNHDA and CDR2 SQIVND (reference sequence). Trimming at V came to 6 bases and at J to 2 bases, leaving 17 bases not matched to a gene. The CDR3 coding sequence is TGTGCCAGTAGGTCCGGGAGGAGAGCGGGATATTCCACAGATACGCAGTATTTT. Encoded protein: CASRSGRRAGYSTDTQYF.

The CDR3 nucleotides are TGTGCCAGCAGTCCAACTAGCGGAGTATTCTACAATGAGCAGTTCTTC. Protein product: CASSPTSGVFYNEQFF. V and J are TRBV28 and TRBJ2-1; TRBD2 aligns across 8 bases. The CDR3 runs to 16 residues. Germline CDR1 reads MDHEN; CDR2 reads SYDVKM. With 5 bases clipped from V and 3 bases from J, the junction kept 9 bases outside the gene matches. The whole variable domain, filled in from reference TRBV28 and TRBJ2-1, reads DVKVTQSSRYLVKRTGEKVFLECVQDMDHENMFWYRQDPGLGLRLIYFSYDVKMKEKGDIPEGYSVSREKKERFSLILESASTNQTSMYLCASSPTSGVFYNEQFFGPGTRLTVL.